This TCR beta chain comes out of a study of monozygotic twins with inflammatory bowel disease. Study conclusions and caveats: What may have added variability to patient repertoires is that immunosuppressive treatments differed.

Turning to this clonotype: Its antigen is not known.

The CDR3 has 13 amino acids. CDR1 is SGHRS and CDR2 is YFSETQ in the germline V gene. Reprocessing the 5' RACE reads, TCRdb reports a single entry for every CDR3 protein and omits DNA. This sample's table has a few hundred thousand distinct CDR3 sequences. This receptor was identified in a human donor with ulcerative colitis or Crohn's disease, or a healthy co-twin of an affected twin (not recorded which). The genes are TRBV5-1 and TRBJ1-1. Sequencing was performed on blood. CDR3 in amino acids: CASSTESDTEAFF.